This T cell receptor beta chain was captured by sequencing in a study of blood T cell repertoires in COVID-19. Whole-study context: Samples representing acute and convalescent COVID-19 were sourced from the United States, Italy and Spain.

The CDR3 loop spans 17 amino acids. V was pared by 1 base and J by 1 base, with 4 bases of the junction left unmatched. In germline, CDR1 is SGHTA, CDR2 FQGTGA. The method was immunoSEQ multiplex PCR; TCRdb's version includes in-frame clones alone and lacks a portion of them. Of nearly 200,000 clones detected, around nine tenths appear once; the ten largest clones hold 5.5% to 7%. This receptor was identified in a woman in her thirties or forties who had recovered from COVID-19. Sequencing was done on a sample of peripheral blood. V gene TRBV7-3 combines with J gene TRBJ2-3, with 11 positions matching TRBD2. The DNA of the CDR3 is TGTGCCAGCAGCTTAAGAGGGACTAGCGGAGGCACAGATACGCAGTATTTT. Translating it yields CASSLRGTSGGTDTQYF.